The 17 T cell receptor beta chains given below trace back to one sample, sequenced in a study of cytomegalovirus exposure and HLA in healthy donors. PCR used 60 Vbeta primers and 13 Jbeta primers. The protocol was immunoSEQ multiplex PCR, while the TCRdb copy is restricted to in-frame clones and leaves out a portion. The sample comprises around 150,000 clones, 75% to 85% of which are singletons, and less than 2% rests with the top ten. Material: PBMCs. All receptors come from a female donor in good health and CMV-seropositive.

The rearrangement uses TRBV11-3 and TRBJ2-2; TRBD1 is a possible D gene (5 bases). The CDR3 is 14 amino acids. Germline CDR1 SGHNT, CDR2 YENEEA. Trimming took off 0 bases at V and 5 bases at J, with 7 bases between the two ends. In DNA, the CDR3 is TGTGCCAGCAGCTTAGAGCAGGGTACCGGGGAGCTGTTTTTT. It codes for CASSLEQGTGELFF.

This clone was counted a single time. For the CDR3, the DNA is TGTGCCTGGAGTGTATTTCCCAAACAGGGAGACTATGGCTACACCTTC. As protein: CAWSVFPKQGDYGYTF. V and J are TRBV30 and TRBJ1-2; D perhaps matches TRBD1 (6 bases). Per germline, CDR1 GTSNPN and CDR2 SVGIG (reference sequence). V was pared by 0 bases and J by 3 bases, with 17 bases between. This CDR3 region has 16 residues.

J is TRBJ1-1 and V is TRBV10-3; no clear D gene. This CDR3 spans 13 amino acids. Germline CDR1 reads ENHRY; CDR2 reads SYGVKD. The V end was cut by 6 bases, the J end by 1 base, with 9 bases between. In DNA form, the CDR3 reads TGTGCCATCAGCCTCGGTGGGAACACTGAAGCTTTCTTT. Amino acid sequence: CAISLGGNTEAFF.

In regard to this clone: At the DNA level, this CDR3 is encoded by other sequences in the same sample as well. The V and J genes are TRBV28 and TRBJ1-2; no clear D. This CDR3 region has 13 residues. Looked up from germline, CDR1 is MDHEN and CDR2 is SYDVKM. The V end lost 5 bases, the J end lost 2 bases, and 9 bases lay between the germline ends. The CDR3 spells CASSPPGNYGYTF. CDR3 sequence (DNA): TGTGCCAGCAGTCCCCCCGGGAACTATGGCTACACCTTC.

This chain links TRBV30 with TRBJ2-7; weak D call: TRBD2 (6 bases). CDR3 length: 17 residues. Trimming removed 1 base at V and 0 bases at J, with 19 bases between. CDR1 is GTSNPN and CDR2 is SVGIG in the germline V gene (reference sequence). CDR3 loop: CAWSGRGNIGSSYEQYF. As DNA, the CDR3 is TGTGCCTGGAGTGGCCGGGGGAATATCGGGAGCTCCTACGAGCAGTACTTC.

This chain uses TRBV7-7 with TRBJ2-1; D perhaps matches TRBD1 (6 bases). Germline V gene lookup returns CDR1 SSHAT and CDR2 FNYEAQ (reference sequence). V dropped 5 bases and J dropped 4 bases, with 15 bases sitting between them. CDR3 size: 15 residues. The CDR3 loop is CASSRSGVSYNEQFF. In DNA, the CDR3 is TGTGCCAGCAGCCGATCAGGGGTCTCGTACAATGAGCAGTTCTTC.

The chain employs TRBV5-1 and TRBJ2-2, with 8 bases fitting TRBD2. The V gene end was trimmed by 0 bases and the J gene end by 5 bases; junction bases not matched to a gene: 3. This CDR3 has 15 residues. The V gene's germline CDR1 is SGHRS and CDR2 YFSETQ. The CDR3 region is CASSLASSGTGELFF. CDR3 in DNA: TGCGCCAGCAGCTTGGCGTCTAGCGGGACCGGGGAGCTGTTTTTT.

The chain is built from TRBV30 and TRBJ1-3; D ambiguous. The V end lost 2 bases, the J end lost 4 bases, and 15 bases lay between the germline ends. CDR3 length: 15 residues. Germline V CDR1 and CDR2: GTSNPN, SVGIG (reference sequence). CDR3 region: CAWSPGRSGGNTIYF. The CDR3 DNA follows: TGTGCCTGGAGTCCGGGTAGGAGCGGCGGAAACACCATATATTTT.

This rearrangement joins TRBV7-8 to TRBJ2-3; tentatively, D is TRBD1 (6 bases). This CDR3 has 14 residues. V was clipped by 4 bases and J by 0 bases, with 8 bases between them. Germline-derived CDR1 and CDR2 are SGHVS and FQNEAQ. CDR3 bases: TGTGCCAGCAGCTCGGACAGTAGCACAGATACGCAGTATTTT. Protein product: CASSSDSSTDTQYF.

V usage is TRBV11-2 and J usage is TRBJ2-2, with D possibly TRBD2 on 5 matching bases. CDR1 is SGHAT and CDR2 is FQNNGV in the germline V gene. With 3 bases removed from V and 6 bases from J, the gap between germline ends came to 14 bases. The CDR3 contains 15 residues. CDR3 sequence: CASSFGLARAGELFF. CDR3 bases: TGTGCCAGCAGCTTTGGACTGGCGAGGGCCGGGGAGCTGTTTTTT.

The rearrangement links TRBV28 to TRBJ2-3; 8 bases agree with TRBD2. The CDR3 is made up of 14 amino acids. V shed 6 bases and J 0 bases; nucleotides not matched to a gene: 2. CDR1 is MDHEN and CDR2 is SYDVKM in the germline V gene. The CDR3, as DNA: TGTGCCAGCAGCGGGGGGGGAAGCACAGATACGCAGTATTTT. Translation gives CASSGGGSTDTQYF.

The V gene is TRBV6-5, the J gene TRBJ2-1; TRBD2 agrees at 11 bases. The CDR3 is made up of 14 amino acids. CDR1 MNHEY and CDR2 SVGAGI come from the germline V gene. The ends lost 5 bases at V and 9 bases at J; junction bases unmatched: 6. CDR3 nucleotide sequence: TGTGCCAGCAGTCACCGGACTAGCGGGCTTGAGCAGTTCTTC. It translates to CASSHRTSGLEQFF.

The chain couples TRBV5-1 to TRBJ2-4; the match to TRBD1 covers 9 bases. The CDR3 length is 18 residues. The germline gives CDR1 SGHRS, CDR2 YFSETQ. V was clipped by 3 bases and J by 5 bases; unmatched bases: 15. CDR3 sequence (DNA): TGCGCCAGCAGCTCCCGGCATCGACAGGGGGGCCTGGAAAACATTCAGTACTTC. It codes for CASSSRHRQGGLENIQYF. Drawing the rest from reference TRBV5-1 and TRBJ2-4, the complete variable domain is KAGVTQTPRYLIKTRGQQVTLSCSPISGHRSVSWYQQTPGQGLQFLFEYFSETQRNKGNFPGRFSGRQFSNSRSEMNVSTLELGDSALYLCASSSRHRQGGLENIQYFGAGTRLSVL.

This clone was seen just once. V and J are TRBV6-6 and TRBJ2-1; the match to TRBD1 covers 9 bases. This CDR3 region has 15 residues. Losses at the gene ends were 1 base for V and 7 bases for J; bases not matched to a gene: 5. Germline CDR1 and CDR2: MNHNY and SVGAGI (reference sequence). CDR3 sequence: CASSYYGQGKNEQFF. The CDR3 DNA sequence: TGTGCCAGCAGTTACTATGGACAGGGGAAGAATGAGCAGTTCTTC.

The J gene is TRBJ1-3, the V gene TRBV6-6; D gene uncertain. The V end was cut by 7 bases, the J end by 2 bases, with 12 bases between. This CDR3 contains 14 residues. Per the germline V gene, CDR1 is MNHNY and CDR2 is SVGAGI (reference sequence). The CDR3 DNA reads as TGTGCCAGCATTAAACAGTCTACTGGAAACACCATATATTTT. Translated, it gives CASIKQSTGNTIYF.

The CDR3 sequence is CASSTSLAGTDTQYF. As DNA, the CDR3 is TGTGCCAGCAGCACCTCCCTAGCGGGCACAGATACGCAGTATTTT. This rearrangement joins TRBV9 to TRBJ2-3; TRBD2 matches at 7 bases. V dropped 4 bases and J dropped 1; count of bases not matched to a gene: 6. This CDR3 region has 15 residues. Germline V gene sequence: CDR1 SGDLS, CDR2 YYNGEE.

The rearrangement links TRBV6-6 to TRBJ1-1; a weak D match, TRBD1 (6 bases). V lost 4 bases and J lost 7, with 10 bases in between. This CDR3 contains 12 residues. Per the germline V gene, CDR1 is MNHNY and CDR2 is SVGAGI (reference sequence). The CDR3 nucleotides are TGTGCCAGCAGTTCCTGGACAGATGAAGCTTTCTTT. This sequence encodes CASSSWTDEAFF.